What follows are 6 T cell receptor beta chains derived from one specimen sequenced in a study of T cells expressing NK-cell markers. TCRdb re-called the 5' RACE reads, yielding one record per CDR3 amino acid sequence without DNA. This sample lists roughly 430,000 distinct CDR3 sequences; its ten largest clones have 7.3%. The sequencing input was blood T cells: a sorted CD56 or NKG2C T cell subset, CD4+ or CD8+ T cells, or bulk PBMC T cells (not recorded which). The receptors were sampled from a woman between 18 and 70 years old in good health.

The chain carries TRBV21-1 and TRBJ2-1; there is no DNA to check the TCRdb D call of TRBD2. TRBV21-1 is a documented pseudogene. The CDR3 covers 12 residues. The CDR3 reads CASSGRGNEQFF.

The genes are TRBV6-5 and TRBJ2-7; lacking DNA, the TRBD1 call made by TCRdb goes unchecked. The CDR3 totals 15 residues. Germline CDR1 and CDR2: MNHEY and SVGAGI. The CDR3 loop is CASSYKGTFSYEQYF.

CDR3 protein: CASSTQGVQTDAFF. The rearrangement links TRBV5-1 to TRBJ1-1; TCRdb picks TRBD1, but there is no DNA to check that call. CDR3 size: 14 residues. Germline-derived CDR1 and CDR2 are SGHRS and YFSETQ.

This chain uses TRBV6-5 with TRBJ2-5; TCRdb selects TRBD1, and the lack of DNA leaves this call unchecked. Germline V gives CDR1 MNHEY, CDR2 SVGAGI. There are 14 residues in the CDR3. The CDR3 loop reads CASSYGRGQETQYF.

The V call is TRBV20-1, the J call TRBJ2-3; TCRdb's D call of TRBD2 is untestable without DNA. The CDR3 runs 15 residues. Germline V gene data show CDR1 as DFQATT and CDR2 as SNEGSKA (reference sequence). The CDR3 sequence is CSARITGRSRGTQYF.

This rearrangement joins TRBV20-1 to TRBJ2-3; TCRdb's D gene call, TRBD1, goes unchecked for lack of DNA. Germline V lookup: CDR1 DFQATT, CDR2 SNEGSKA (reference sequence). The CDR3 length is 16 residues. CDR3 in amino acids: CSASVTGTDYTDTQYF.